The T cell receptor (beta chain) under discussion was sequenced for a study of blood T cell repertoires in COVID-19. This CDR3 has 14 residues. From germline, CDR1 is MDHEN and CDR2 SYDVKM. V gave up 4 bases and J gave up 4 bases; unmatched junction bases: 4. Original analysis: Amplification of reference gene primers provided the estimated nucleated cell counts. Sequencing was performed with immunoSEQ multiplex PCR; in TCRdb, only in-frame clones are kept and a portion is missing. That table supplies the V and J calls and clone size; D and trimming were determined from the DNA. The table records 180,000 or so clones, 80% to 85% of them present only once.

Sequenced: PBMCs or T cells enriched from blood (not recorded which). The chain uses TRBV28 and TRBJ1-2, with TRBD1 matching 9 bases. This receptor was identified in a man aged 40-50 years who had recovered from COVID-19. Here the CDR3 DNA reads TGTGCCAGCAGTTCCGGGACAGGGAGCTATGGCTACACCTTC. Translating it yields CASSSGTGSYGYTF.